A single sample gave rise to the 5 T cell receptor beta chains below, sequenced in a study of T-cell memory formation after mild COVID-19. TCRdb re-called the 5' RACE reads with MiXCR, one entry per CDR3 protein. The table has 140,000 to 150,000 distinct CDR3 sequences, almost 25% seen once. Material: PBMCs or a T cell subset sorted from them (not recorded which). These receptors were obtained from an adult woman who had mild COVID-19 (a few samples of this study predate the infection). Cell type and time point are not known.

The chain carries TRBV5-1 and TRBJ2-7; a possible D gene is TRBD1 (5 bases). V lost 5 bases and J lost 0, with 15 bases in between. Per the germline V gene, CDR1 is SGHRS and CDR2 is YFSETQ. This CDR3 has 15 residues. The CDR3 coding sequence is TGCGCCAGCAGACAGGAGTATTCGTCCTCCTACGAGCAGTACTTC. This gives the protein CASRQEYSSSYEQYF.

The table lists this clonotype with a few counts. This chain links TRBV5-1 with TRBJ2-3, with TRBD1 identical over 12 bases. Trimming removed 4 bases from V and 6 bases from J; junction bases left unmatched: 6. This CDR3 region has 15 residues. CDR1 and CDR2 from the germline V gene are SGHRS and YFSETQ. In nucleotides, the CDR3 is TGCGCCAGCAGCAGGGGACAGGGGGCAGGGGATACGCAGTATTTT. Translation gives CASSRGQGAGDTQYF.

This chain links TRBV7-8 with TRBJ2-3; no clear D. V was clipped by 1 base and J by 0 bases, with 8 bases between them. The germline V gene encodes CDR1 SGHVS and CDR2 FQNEAQ. The CDR3 extends over 15 amino acids. CDR3 bases: TGTGCCAGCAGCTTAGAAGGGCCTAGCACAGATACGCAGTATTTT. Translated: CASSLEGPSTDTQYF.

This clonotype was observed a handful of times. The rearrangement uses TRBV27 and TRBJ1-2; D is uncertain. This CDR3 contains 14 residues. V lost 2 bases and J lost 2, with 9 bases in between. Germline CDR1 is MNHEY and CDR2 is SMNVEV (reference sequence). The CDR3 protein is CASSLGPSNYGYTF. CDR3 nucleotide sequence: TGTGCCAGCAGTTTAGGACCGTCGAACTATGGCTACACCTTC.

This clonotype was detected a few times. The V and J genes are TRBV6-5 and TRBJ1-1, with D possibly TRBD1 on 6 matching bases. CDR3 length: 13 residues. From germline, CDR1 is MNHEY and CDR2 SVGAGI. V lost 6 bases and J 6 bases, leaving 14 bases between the germline ends. CDR3 protein: CASSQGWAPEAFF. For the CDR3, the DNA is TGTGCCAGCAGCCAGGGGTGGGCGCCTGAAGCTTTCTTT.